Presented here are 13 T cell receptor beta chains from one specimen sequenced in a study of blood T cell repertoires in COVID-19. The data were produced by immunoSEQ multiplex PCR, yet TCRdb's version contains in-frame clones alone and is incomplete. Of over 150,000 clones in the sample, around 83% are singletons; the top ten hold 5.5% to 7%. The sequenced sample was peripheral blood. These receptors came from a man in his fifties with active or convalescent COVID-19.

The J gene is TRBJ2-7, the V gene TRBV27; D uncertain. Between the trimmed V and J ends, which lost 6 bases and 2 bases, there was a span of 14 bases. This CDR3 comprises 14 residues. The V gene's germline CDR1 is MNHEY and CDR2 SMNVEV (reference sequence). CDR3 DNA: TGTGCCAGCAGCGCGGCGGCAAAACCCTACGAGCAGTACTTC. Residues: CASSAAAKPYEQYF.

The rearrangement uses TRBV7-2 and TRBJ2-1; 8 bases are shared with TRBD2. The CDR3 loop spans 15 amino acids. From germline, CDR1 is SGHTA and CDR2 FQGNSA. Unmatched junction bases numbered 8, after V lost 1 base and J lost 9 bases. The CDR3 coding sequence is TGTGCCAGCAGCTTAGATCCGGGAGGGCCAGGTGAGCAGTTCTTC. Translating gives CASSLDPGGPGEQFF.

The chain has TRBV28 and TRBJ2-6; 11 bases agree with TRBD1. Germline CDR1 and CDR2: MDHEN and SYDVKM. The CDR3 runs to 18 residues. J gave up 1 base and V 6 bases, and 8 bases lay outside the gene matches. In DNA, the CDR3 is TGTGCCAGCAGCAAAGCGGGACAGGGGGAATCTGGGGCCAACGTCCTGACTTTC. Translated: CASSKAGQGESGANVLTF.

This chain uses TRBV13 with TRBJ2-7; 10 nucleotides align to TRBD1. CDR3 length equals 14 residues. The V gene's germline CDR1 is PRHDT and CDR2 FYEKMQ (reference sequence). V shed 0 bases and J 5 bases; nucleotides not matched to a gene: 1. CDR3 residues: CASSLGTGGHEQYF. The CDR3 DNA reads TGTGCCAGCAGCTTAGGGACAGGGGGCCACGAGCAGTACTTC.

The rearrangement joins TRBV7-3 to TRBJ2-1, with 11 bases fitting TRBD1. V was clipped by 6 bases and J by 7 bases; unmatched bases: 11. Germline V CDR1 and CDR2: SGHTA, FQGTGA. This CDR3 spans 16 amino acids. CDR3 region: CASSLSGTGGRNEQFF. The CDR3 DNA reads TGTGCCAGCAGTCTCTCTGGGACAGGGGGACGGAATGAGCAGTTCTTC.

This clone was found once. V usage is TRBV10-3 and J usage is TRBJ2-3; 7 bases are shared with TRBD1. V gave up 6 bases and J gave up 1 base; unmatched junction bases: 4. This CDR3 is built from 14 residues. CDR1 is ENHRY, CDR2 SYGVKD, per germline. CDR3 protein: CAIRAGTGTDTQYF. CDR3 nucleotides: TGTGCCATCAGAGCCGGGACAGGCACAGATACGCAGTATTTT.

The genes are TRBV6-5 and TRBJ2-2; D unresolved. Trimming cost V 8 bases and J 0 bases, with 4 bases left between them. Germline V gives CDR1 MNHEY, CDR2 SVGAGI. The CDR3 has 12 residues. In DNA, the CDR3 is TGTGCCAGCGTCGCGAACACCGGGGAGCTGTTTTTT. It yields the protein CASVANTGELFF.

The rearrangement uses TRBV28 and TRBJ2-1, with 9 positions matching TRBD1. After removal of 5 bases from V and 10 bases from J, the junction contained 12 bases not matched to a gene. CDR3 length: 15 amino acids. Per germline, CDR1 MDHEN and CDR2 SYDVKM. CDR3 amino acids: CASSPPGTGRVEQFF. As DNA, the CDR3 is TGTGCCAGCAGTCCCCCCGGGACAGGGAGGGTAGAGCAGTTCTTC. Together with reference TRBV28 and TRBJ2-1, the CDR3 gives the full variable domain: DVKVTQSSRYLVKRTGEKVFLECVQDMDHENMFWYRQDPGLGLRLIYFSYDVKMKEKGDIPEGYSVSREKKERFSLILESASTNQTSMYLCASSPPGTGRVEQFFGPGTRLTVL.

This clone was seen only once. The V and J genes are TRBV25-1 and TRBJ2-2, with TRBD1 matching over 10 bases. The ends lost 0 bases at V and 3 bases at J; junction bases unmatched: 1. This CDR3 spans 16 amino acids. Germline values: CDR1 MGHDK, CDR2 SYGVNS. CDR3 residues: CASSEYGTGDTGELFF. Written as DNA, the CDR3 is TGTGCCAGCAGTGAATATGGGACAGGGGACACCGGGGAGCTGTTTTTT.

The V gene is TRBV5-4, the J gene TRBJ2-5; 8 positions agree with TRBD2. The J segment lost 4 bases and the V segment lost 0 bases, leaving 11 bases of the junction unmatched. The CDR3 sequence is 17 residues long. Germline lookup yields CDR1 SGHNT and CDR2 YYREEE (reference sequence). The CDR3 DNA reads as TGTGCCAGCAGCTTGGATGGGGTAGCGGGGCAGGGAGAGACCCAGTACTTC. Amino acids: CASSLDGVAGQGETQYF.

The CDR3 is CASSVAGEDEQFF. In DNA, the CDR3 is TGTGCCAGCAGCGTAGCGGGAGAAGATGAGCAGTTCTTC. The J gene is TRBJ2-1, the V gene TRBV9, with TRBD2 as a possible D gene (6 bases). Between the trimmed V and J ends, which lost 0 bases and 8 bases, there was a span of 9 bases. The CDR3 sequence is 13 residues long. From germline, CDR1 is SGDLS and CDR2 YYNGEE.

The V and J genes are TRBV1 and TRBJ2-7; the table's TRBD2 call for D was not verified on the DNA. TRBV1 is shown as a pseudogene. The CDR3 has 18 amino acids. The CDR3 nucleotides read TGCACCAGCAGCCCTCTTGGTAGCGGGCCACCAGGGAAATACGAGCAGTACTTC. It yields the protein CTSSPLGSGPPGKYEQYF.

The rearrangement uses TRBV5-1 and TRBJ1-1; 9 bases align to TRBD1. V gave up 3 bases and J gave up 8 bases; unmatched junction bases: 5. This CDR3 region has 13 residues. The V gene's germline CDR1 is SGHRS and CDR2 YFSETQ. Here the CDR3 DNA reads TGCGCCAGCAGCTCCGGACAGGGGATAGAAGCTTTCTTT. Residues: CASSSGQGIEAFF.